This TCR beta chain comes out of a study of cytomegalovirus exposure and HLA in healthy donors. Study-level results: Exclusion as indistinguishable affected some V segments, including TRBV6-2 and TRBV6-3. Later genetic work tied a missense DCLRE1C variant to beta-chain V and J trimming. Prior analysis indicated that the majority of TCR beta V segments exhibited productivity approximately 87% or approximately 30% of the time.

13 Jbeta primers and 60 Vbeta primers were used for the PCR. Per the study methods: About 83 million unique TCR beta chains, about 12 million shared, were counted in a later analysis. Data came from immunoSEQ multiplex PCR; TCRdb stores just in-frame clones and leaves some out. That table furnishes V, J and clone size, whereas the DNA furnished D and trimming. This table holds 85,000 to 130,000 clones, under 80% found once. CDR1 and CDR2 (germline): SGHNT, YYREEE (reference sequence). CDR3 length: 15 residues. V lost 5 bases, J lost 2 bases, and 15 bases lay in between. A note on this clone: Its antigen is currently unknown.

The V call is TRBV5-4, the J call TRBJ2-3; D may be TRBD1 (6 bases). The clonotype was recovered from a woman aged 45 to 65 in good health and CMV-seropositive. Sequencing was carried out using PBMCs. Here the CDR3 DNA reads TGTGCCAGCAGTCGGGCTAGGGGGTTCACAGATACGCAGTATTTT. Translated: CASSRARGFTDTQYF.